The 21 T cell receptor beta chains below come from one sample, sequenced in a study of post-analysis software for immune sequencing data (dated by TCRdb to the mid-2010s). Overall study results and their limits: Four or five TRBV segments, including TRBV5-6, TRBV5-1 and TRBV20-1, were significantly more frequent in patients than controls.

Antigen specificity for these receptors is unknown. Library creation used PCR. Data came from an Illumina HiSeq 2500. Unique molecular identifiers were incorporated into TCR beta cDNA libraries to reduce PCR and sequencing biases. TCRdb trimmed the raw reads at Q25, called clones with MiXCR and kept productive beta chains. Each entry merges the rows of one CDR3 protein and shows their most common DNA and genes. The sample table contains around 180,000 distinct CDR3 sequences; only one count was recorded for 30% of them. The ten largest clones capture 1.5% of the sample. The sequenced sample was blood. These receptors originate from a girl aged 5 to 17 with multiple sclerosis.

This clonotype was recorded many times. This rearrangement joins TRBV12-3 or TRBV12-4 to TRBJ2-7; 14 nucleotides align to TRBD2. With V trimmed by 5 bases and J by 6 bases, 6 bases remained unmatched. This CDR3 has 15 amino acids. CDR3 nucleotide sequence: TGTGCCAGCAGTCAAGGACTAGCGGGAGGAGGCGAGCAGTACTTC. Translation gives CASSQGLAGGGEQYF.

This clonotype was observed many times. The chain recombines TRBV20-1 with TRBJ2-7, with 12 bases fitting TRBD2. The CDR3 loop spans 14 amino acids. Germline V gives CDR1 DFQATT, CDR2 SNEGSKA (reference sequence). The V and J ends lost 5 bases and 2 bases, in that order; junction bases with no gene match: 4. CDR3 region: CSAGGTSGPYEQYF. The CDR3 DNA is TGCAGTGCTGGGGGGACTAGCGGGCCCTACGAGCAGTACTTC.

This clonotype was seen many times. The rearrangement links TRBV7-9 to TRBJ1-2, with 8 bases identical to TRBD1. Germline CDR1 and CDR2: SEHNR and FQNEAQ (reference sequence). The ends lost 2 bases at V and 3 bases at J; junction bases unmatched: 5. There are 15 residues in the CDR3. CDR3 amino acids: CASSLWQGADYGYTF. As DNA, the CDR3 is TGTGCCAGCAGCTTATGGCAGGGGGCTGACTATGGCTACACCTTC.

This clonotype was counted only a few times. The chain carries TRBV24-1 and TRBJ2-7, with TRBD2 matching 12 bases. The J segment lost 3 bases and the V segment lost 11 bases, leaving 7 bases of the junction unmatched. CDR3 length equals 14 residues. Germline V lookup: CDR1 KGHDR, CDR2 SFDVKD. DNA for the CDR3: TGTGCCATATGCCGACTAGCGGGAGTCTACGAGCAGTACTTC. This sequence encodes CAICRLAGVYEQYF.

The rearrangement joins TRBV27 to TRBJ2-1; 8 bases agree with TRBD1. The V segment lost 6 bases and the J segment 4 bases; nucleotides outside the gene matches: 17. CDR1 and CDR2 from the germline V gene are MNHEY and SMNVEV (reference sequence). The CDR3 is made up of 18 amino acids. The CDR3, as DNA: TGTGCCAGCAGCCCAGGGGGCGGGTGGGGCTTGAATTACAATGAGCAGTTCTTC. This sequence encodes CASSPGGGWGLNYNEQFF.

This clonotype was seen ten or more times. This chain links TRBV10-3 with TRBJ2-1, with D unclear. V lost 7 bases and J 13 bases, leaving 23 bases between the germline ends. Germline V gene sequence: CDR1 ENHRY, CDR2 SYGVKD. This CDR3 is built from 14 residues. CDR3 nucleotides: TGTGCCATCAAACTCGGGCTCTCTGGGGTAAGACAGTTCTTC. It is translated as CAIKLGLSGVRQFF.

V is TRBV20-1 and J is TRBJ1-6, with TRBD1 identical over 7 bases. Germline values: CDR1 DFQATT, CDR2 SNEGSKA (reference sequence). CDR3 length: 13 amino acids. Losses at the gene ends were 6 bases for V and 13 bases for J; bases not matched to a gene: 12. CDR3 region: CSAPQGLTMPLHF. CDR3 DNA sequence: TGCAGTGCGCCACAGGGGTTGACTATGCCCCTCCACTTT.

CDR3 sequence: CASSSEREQYF. CDR3 bases: TGTGCCAGCAGCTCTGAGCGGGAACAGTACTTC. The genes are TRBV7-8 and TRBJ2-4, with 7 bases fitting TRBD2. This CDR3 region has 11 residues. The junction had 4 bases not matched to a gene; V was cut back by 4 bases and J by 13 bases. Germline loops: CDR1 SGHVS, CDR2 FQNEAQ.

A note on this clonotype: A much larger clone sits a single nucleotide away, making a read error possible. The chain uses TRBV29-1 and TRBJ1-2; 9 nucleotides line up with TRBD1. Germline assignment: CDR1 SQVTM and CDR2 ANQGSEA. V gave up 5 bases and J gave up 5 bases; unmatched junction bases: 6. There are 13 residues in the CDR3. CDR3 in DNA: TGCAGCGTTCGGACAGGGGTGCGTTATGGCTACACCTTC. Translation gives CSVRTGVRYGYTF. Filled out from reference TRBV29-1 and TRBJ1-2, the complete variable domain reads SAVISQKPSRDICQRGTSLTIQCQVDSQVTMMFWYRQQPGQSLTLIATANQGSEATYESGFVIDKFPISRPNLTFSTLTVSNMSPEDSSIYLCSVRTGVRYGYTFGSGTRLTVV.

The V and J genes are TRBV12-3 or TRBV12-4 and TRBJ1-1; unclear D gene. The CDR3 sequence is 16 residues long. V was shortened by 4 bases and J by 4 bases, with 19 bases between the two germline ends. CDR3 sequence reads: CASSSAGPNWGTEAFF. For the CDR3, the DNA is TGTGCCAGCAGTTCCGCAGGTCCCAACTGGGGCACTGAAGCTTTCTTT.

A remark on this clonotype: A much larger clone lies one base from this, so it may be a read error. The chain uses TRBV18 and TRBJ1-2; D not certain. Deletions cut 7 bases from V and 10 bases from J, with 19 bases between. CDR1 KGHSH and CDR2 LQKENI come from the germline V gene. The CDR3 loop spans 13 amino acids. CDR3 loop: CASLPGWGSDYTF. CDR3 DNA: TGTGCCAGCTTGCCCGGGTGGGGTTCGGACTACACCTTC.

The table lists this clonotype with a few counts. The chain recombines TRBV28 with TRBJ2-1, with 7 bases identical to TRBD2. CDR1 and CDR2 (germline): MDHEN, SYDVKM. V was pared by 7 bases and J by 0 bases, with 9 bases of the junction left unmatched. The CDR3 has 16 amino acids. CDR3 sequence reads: CASKGFGRSSYNEQFF. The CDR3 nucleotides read TGTGCCAGCAAGGGGTTCGGGAGGAGCTCCTACAATGAGCAGTTCTTC.

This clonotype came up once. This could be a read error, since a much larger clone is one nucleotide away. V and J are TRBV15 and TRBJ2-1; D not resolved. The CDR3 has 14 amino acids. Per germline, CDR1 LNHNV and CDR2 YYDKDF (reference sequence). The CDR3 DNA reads TGTGCCACCGGCAGAGTGATGGGGTACAATGAGCAGTTCTTC. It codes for CATGRVMGYNEQFF.

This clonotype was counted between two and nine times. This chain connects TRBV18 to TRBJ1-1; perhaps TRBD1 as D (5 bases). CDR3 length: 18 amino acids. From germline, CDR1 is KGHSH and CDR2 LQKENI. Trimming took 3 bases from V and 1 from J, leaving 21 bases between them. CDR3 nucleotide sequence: TGTGCCAGCTCACCCCTCGGGAGGGGACTGGTCGGGAACACTGAAGCTTTCTTT. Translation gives CASSPLGRGLVGNTEAFF. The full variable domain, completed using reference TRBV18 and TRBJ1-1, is NAGVMQNPRHLVRRRGQEARLRCSPMKGHSHVYWYRQLPEEGLKFMVYLQKENIIDESGMPKERFSAEFPKEGPSILRIQQVVRGDSAAYFCASSPLGRGLVGNTEAFFGQGTRLTVV.

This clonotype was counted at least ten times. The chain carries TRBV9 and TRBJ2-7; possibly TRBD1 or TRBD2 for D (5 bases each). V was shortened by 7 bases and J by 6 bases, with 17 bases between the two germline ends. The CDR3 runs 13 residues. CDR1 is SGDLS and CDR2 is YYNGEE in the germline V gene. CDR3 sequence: CASQHGGEAEQYF. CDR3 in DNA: TGTGCCAGCCAGCATGGGGGTGAGGCCGAGCAGTACTTC.

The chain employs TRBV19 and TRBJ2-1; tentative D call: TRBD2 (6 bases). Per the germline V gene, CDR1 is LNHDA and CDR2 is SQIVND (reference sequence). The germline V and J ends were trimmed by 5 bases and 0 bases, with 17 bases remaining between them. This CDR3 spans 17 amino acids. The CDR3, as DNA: TGTGCCAGTAGTCCCCTCACTAGCCAACGCTCCTACAATGAGCAGTTCTTC. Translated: CASSPLTSQRSYNEQFF. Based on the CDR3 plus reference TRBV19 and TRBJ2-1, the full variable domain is DGGITQSPKYLFRKEGQNVTLSCEQNLNHDAMYWYRQDPGQGLRLIYYSQIVNDFQKGDIAEGYSVSREKKESFPLTVTSAQKNPTAFYLCASSPLTSQRSYNEQFFGPGTRLTVL.

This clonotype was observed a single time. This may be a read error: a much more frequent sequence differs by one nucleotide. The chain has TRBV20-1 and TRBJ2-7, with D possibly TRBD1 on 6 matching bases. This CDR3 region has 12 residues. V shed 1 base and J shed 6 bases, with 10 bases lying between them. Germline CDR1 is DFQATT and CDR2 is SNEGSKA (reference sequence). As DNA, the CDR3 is TGCAGTGCTAGAGGACAGGAGTCCGAGCAGTACTTC. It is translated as CSARGQESEQYF.

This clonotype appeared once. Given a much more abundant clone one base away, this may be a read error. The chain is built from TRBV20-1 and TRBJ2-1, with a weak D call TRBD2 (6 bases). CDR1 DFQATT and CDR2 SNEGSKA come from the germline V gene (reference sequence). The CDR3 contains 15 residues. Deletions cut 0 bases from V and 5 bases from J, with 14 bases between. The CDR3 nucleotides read TGCAGTGCTAGAGATTGGCTAGCGAAGCACAATGAGCAGTTCTTC. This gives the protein CSARDWLAKHNEQFF.

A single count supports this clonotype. CDR3 in amino acids: CASSKTSGSPETQYF. The DNA of the CDR3 is TGCGCCAGCAGCAAGACTAGCGGGAGTCCGGAGACCCAGTACTTC. The chain is built from TRBV5-1 and TRBJ2-7, with TRBD2 matching over 12 bases. The end of the DNA is better explained by TRBJ2-5, so the J call may be wrong. Germline assignment: CDR1 SGHRS and CDR2 YFSETQ. The CDR3 has 15 amino acids.

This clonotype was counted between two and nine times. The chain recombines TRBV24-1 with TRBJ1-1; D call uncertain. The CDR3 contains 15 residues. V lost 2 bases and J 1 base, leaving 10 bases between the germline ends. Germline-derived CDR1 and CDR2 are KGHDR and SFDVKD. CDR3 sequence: CATSDSRPSNTEAFF. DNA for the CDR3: TGTGCCACCAGTGATTCCCGACCATCGAACACTGAAGCTTTCTTT.

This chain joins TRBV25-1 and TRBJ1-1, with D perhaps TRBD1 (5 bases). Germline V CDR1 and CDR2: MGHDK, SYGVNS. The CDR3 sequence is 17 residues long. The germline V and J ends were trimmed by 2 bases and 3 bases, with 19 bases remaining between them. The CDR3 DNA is TGTGCCAGCAGTGAAAGCCGAAAATGGGGCACGCACACTGAAGCTTTCTTT. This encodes CASSESRKWGTHTEAFF.